The sequence of this TCR beta chain was determined in a study of cytomegalovirus exposure and HLA in healthy donors. Findings of the study overall: Among the sequence variants, a highly shared cluster was likely an artifact of sequencing.

Note on this clone: Antigen specificity is unknown.

The CDR3 runs to 13 residues. The germline gives CDR1 MNHNS, CDR2 SASEGT. V lost 6 bases, J lost 0 bases, and 0 bases stayed unmatched. The primer mix had 60 Vbeta and 13 Jbeta primers. Only in-frame clones appear in the TCRdb table, and some are missing; sequencing was by immunoSEQ multiplex PCR. The table lists 150,000 to 200,000 clones, about 80% of them singletons. This chain connects TRBV6-1 to TRBJ1-1; 8 bases match TRBD1. The clonotype originates from a woman between 18 and 29 years old in good health and CMV-seropositive. The sample consisted of PBMCs. The CDR3 DNA reads as TGTGCCAGCAGGACAGGGGTGAACACTGAAGCTTTCTTT. Its protein product is CASRTGVNTEAFF.